A single sample gave rise to the 23 T cell receptor beta chains below, sequenced in a study of T cells after yellow fever vaccination. TCRdb reanalysed the 5' RACE reads using MiXCR and keeps one entry per CDR3 protein. Among around 120,000 distinct CDR3 sequences listed, 15% were seen once. Sequencing used CD8+ T cells sorted from PBMCs, obtained 5 days after the yellow fever booster vaccination. These receptor sequences come from a man younger than 30 who received the YFV17D yellow fever vaccine.

Many counts were recorded for this clonotype. This chain connects TRBV4-3 to TRBJ2-4; the D gene could be TRBD1 or TRBD2 (7 bases each). The V end lost 4 bases, the J end lost 8 bases, and 9 bases lay between the germline ends. CDR1 is LGHNA, CDR2 YSLEER, per germline. The CDR3 is made up of 12 amino acids. The chain's CDR3 is CASSPGGDIQYF. CDR3 bases: TGCGCCAGCAGCCCAGGGGGGGACATTCAGTACTTC.

The chain carries TRBV6-5 and TRBJ1-6; no firm D call. This CDR3 has 13 amino acids. CDR1 and CDR2 (germline): MNHEY, SVGAGI. V lost 1 base and J 10 bases, leaving 8 bases between the germline ends. The CDR3 nucleotides are TGTGCCAGCAGTTACTTGGGAACCTCACCCCTCCACTTT. It codes for CASSYLGTSPLHF.

This clonotype was seen more than once but under ten times. The rearrangement joins TRBV20-1 to TRBJ2-1; TRBD1 matches 7 bases. Per the germline V gene, CDR1 is DFQATT and CDR2 is SNEGSKA (reference sequence). The CDR3 is made up of 13 amino acids. V lost 1 base and J lost 9; bases outside the gene matches: 6. The CDR3 DNA reads as TGCAGTGCTAGAGCTCGTACAGGGGCTGAGCAGTTCTTC. This encodes CSARARTGAEQFF.

The V call is TRBV4-1, the J call TRBJ1-5; no definite D call. CDR3 length: 14 amino acids. The germline V and J ends were trimmed by 5 bases and 0 bases, with 8 bases remaining between them. Germline CDR1 is MGHRA and CDR2 is YSYEKL. The CDR3 sequence: CASSTASSNQPQHF. CDR3 in DNA: TGCGCCAGCAGCACAGCGAGTAGCAATCAGCCCCAGCATTTT.

The chain uses TRBV7-9 and TRBJ1-2; D might be TRBD1 (5 bases). Germline CDR1 SEHNR, CDR2 FQNEAQ (reference sequence). V dropped 4 bases and J dropped 4 bases, with 13 bases sitting between them. The CDR3 runs 14 residues. The CDR3 sequence: CASSSGIGPYGYTF. The CDR3 DNA reads as TGTGCCAGCAGCTCAGGGATTGGGCCCTATGGCTACACCTTC. Filled out from reference TRBV7-9 and TRBJ1-2, the complete variable domain reads DTGVSQNPRHKITKRGQNVTFRCDPISEHNRLYWYRQTLGQGPEFLTYFQNEAQLEKSRLLSDRFSAERPKGSFSTLEIQRTEQGDSAMYLCASSSGIGPYGYTFGSGTRLTVV.

Only a few counts were recorded for this clonotype. The chain carries TRBV5-4 and TRBJ2-1; D might be TRBD1 or TRBD2, each matching 5 bases. Germline lookup yields CDR1 SGHNT and CDR2 YYREEE (reference sequence). Trimming pared 1 base from V and 1 base from J, leaving 9 bases between. The CDR3 is made up of 15 amino acids. Here the CDR3 reads CASSLWGSSYNEQFF. The DNA for the CDR3 is TGTGCCAGCAGCTTGTGGGGGTCTTCCTACAATGAGCAGTTCTTC.

The sample holds a few counts of this clonotype. The CDR3 loop is CASSDSASGGPYNEQFF. The CDR3, as DNA: TGTGCCAGCAGTGACTCTGCCAGCGGGGGCCCATACAATGAGCAGTTCTTC. J is TRBJ2-1 and V is TRBV6-4; TRBD2 matches at 8 bases. The ends lost 0 bases at V and 4 bases at J; junction bases unmatched: 8. Per germline, CDR1 MRHNA and CDR2 SNTAGT. The CDR3 consists of 17 residues.

This clonotype appeared a few times. The V gene is TRBV27, the J gene TRBJ1-1; D not certain. Germline CDR1 is MNHEY and CDR2 is SMNVEV (reference sequence). The CDR3 runs 13 residues. V shed 6 bases and J shed 0 bases, with 8 bases lying between them. CDR3 coding DNA: TGTGCCAGCAGGACCGTGATGAACACTGAAGCTTTCTTT. Its protein product is CASRTVMNTEAFF.

This rearrangement joins TRBV4-1 to TRBJ2-7; the match to TRBD1 covers 10 bases. The junction had 4 bases not matched to a gene; V was cut back by 3 bases and J by 2 bases. Germline-derived CDR1 and CDR2 are MGHRA and YSYEKL. CDR3 length: 15 amino acids. CDR3 bases: TGCGCCAGCAGCCACGGACAGGGGGGTCCCTACGAGCAGTACTTC. Encoded protein: CASSHGQGGPYEQYF.

The rearrangement links TRBV4-3 to TRBJ1-1, with no clear D. The CDR3 has 16 residues. Germline V gene sequence: CDR1 LGHNA, CDR2 YSLEER. Trimming cost V 0 bases and J 2 bases, with 13 bases left between them. CDR3 coding DNA: TGCGCCAGCAGCCAAGAGTTTGGTCAGTCCAACACTGAAGCTTTCTTT. It codes for CASSQEFGQSNTEAFF.

This chain links TRBV4-3 with TRBJ2-7, with 10 bases lining up with TRBD2. After removal of 3 bases from V and 2 bases from J, the junction contained 4 bases not matched to a gene. Germline V gene sequence: CDR1 LGHNA, CDR2 YSLEER. The length of the CDR3 is 15 residues. The CDR3 is CASSQESGGAYEQYF. For the CDR3, the DNA is TGCGCCAGCAGCCAGGAAAGCGGGGGGGCCTACGAGCAGTACTTC.

This chain links TRBV27 with TRBJ2-7, with TRBD1 matching over 10 bases. Germline V gene sequence: CDR1 MNHEY, CDR2 SMNVEV (reference sequence). V gave up 7 bases and J gave up 3 bases; unmatched junction bases: 9. The CDR3 has 15 amino acids. The CDR3 is CASKITGTGVYEQYF. Here the CDR3 DNA reads TGTGCCAGCAAGATCACCGGGACAGGGGTCTACGAGCAGTACTTC.

The V and J genes are TRBV20-1 and TRBJ2-7, with a possible D match to TRBD1 (5 bases). The CDR3 contains 14 residues. Germline values: CDR1 DFQATT, CDR2 SNEGSKA (reference sequence). Trimming cost V 2 bases and J 0 bases, with 11 bases left between them. The CDR3 DNA is TGCAGTGCTAGATGGGGCAGGAGCTCCTACGAGCAGTACTTC. Translation gives CSARWGRSSYEQYF.

This chain links TRBV7-6 with TRBJ2-1; D is ambiguous. V was shortened by 5 bases and J by 5 bases, with 10 bases between the two germline ends. From germline, CDR1 is SGHVS and CDR2 FNYEAQ. The CDR3 consists of 13 residues. The CDR3 DNA follows: TGTGCCAGCAGCCCAGGACGGAACAATGAGCAGTTCTTC. This encodes CASSPGRNNEQFF.

The chain has TRBV3-1 and TRBJ2-3; D call uncertain. Germline values: CDR1 LGHDT, CDR2 YNNKEL (reference sequence). The V gene lost 2 bases and the J gene lost 1 base, with 10 bases spanning the gap. There are 15 residues in the CDR3. The CDR3, as DNA: TGTGCCAGCAGCCAATCTGGGTACCGCACAGATACGCAGTATTTT. Its translation is CASSQSGYRTDTQYF.

The sample holds a few counts of this clonotype. V gene TRBV4-3 combines with J gene TRBJ2-7, with 13 bases identical to TRBD2. The length of the CDR3 is 16 residues. Per germline, CDR1 LGHNA and CDR2 YSLEER. The trim removed 1 base at V and 3 bases at J, leaving 3 bases unmatched. The CDR3 sequence: CASSQGTSGGLYEQYF. The CDR3 DNA reads TGCGCCAGCAGCCAAGGGACTAGCGGGGGACTCTACGAGCAGTACTTC.

This clonotype was observed many times. The rearrangement uses TRBV28 and TRBJ2-7; D unresolved. CDR3 size: 12 residues. Germline V gene sequence: CDR1 MDHEN, CDR2 SYDVKM. V was shortened by 6 bases and J by 1 base, with 7 bases between the two germline ends. CDR3 in amino acids: CASSMDSYEQYV. The CDR3 nucleotides are TGTGCCAGCAGCATGGATTCCTACGAGCAGTACGTC.

In this sample, this clonotype turned up many times. The chain links TRBV29-1 to TRBJ1-2; 9 nucleotides agree with TRBD1. The CDR3 consists of 14 residues. Germline values: CDR1 SQVTM, CDR2 ANQGSEA. Germline trimming cut 5 bases from V and 5 bases from J; bases unmatched to any gene: 9. CDR3 bases: TGCAGCGTTTACCCTCTAGGACAGGGGTATGGCTACACCTTC. It yields the protein CSVYPLGQGYGYTF.

The chain joins TRBV10-1 to TRBJ2-7, with a weak D call TRBD2 (6 bases). The germline V gene encodes CDR1 WNHNN and CDR2 SYGVQD (reference sequence). This CDR3 contains 16 residues. The V and J ends lost 3 bases and 5 bases respectively, with 20 bases between them. DNA for the CDR3: TGCGCCAGCAGTGATATGCGGGCCGGCGGGATAAACGAGCAGTACTTC. Translated, it gives CASSDMRAGGINEQYF.

The chain uses TRBV6-6 and TRBJ1-1, with D unclear. Germline assignment: CDR1 MNHNY and CDR2 SVGAGI (reference sequence). CDR3 length: 16 amino acids. The V end was cut by 2 bases, the J end by 4 bases, with 17 bases between. As DNA, the CDR3 is TGTGCCAGCAGTTACCCCTCCCTCACAGTCCGCACTGAAGCTTTCTTT. Its translation is CASSYPSLTVRTEAFF.

This clonotype was seen many times. The CDR3 DNA follows: TGTGCCAGCAGTGAAAGGGGGGGCCGGGGATACGAGCAGTACTTC. Translated: CASSERGGRGYEQYF. V usage is TRBV6-1 and J usage is TRBJ2-7, with D maybe TRBD2 (7 bases). Deletions cut 2 bases from V and 4 bases from J, with 15 bases between. The CDR3 has 15 residues. Germline assignment: CDR1 MNHNS and CDR2 SASEGT.

This clonotype occurred a few times. The V call is TRBV5-1, the J call TRBJ2-1; no definite D call. The V end was cut by 2 bases, the J end by 2 bases, with 8 bases between. This CDR3 region has 14 residues. Germline CDR1 and CDR2: SGHRS and YFSETQ. The chain's CDR3 is CASSFPGPYNEQFF. In nucleotides, the CDR3 is TGCGCCAGCAGCTTCCCTGGACCCTACAATGAGCAGTTCTTC.

Only a few counts were recorded for this clonotype. The chain is built from TRBV7-2 and TRBJ2-1; a weak D match, TRBD2 (7 bases). Trimming took 1 base from V and 8 from J, leaving 12 bases between them. Germline V lookup: CDR1 SGHTA, CDR2 FQGNSA. CDR3 length equals 14 residues. The CDR3 spells CASSLVGGLDEQFF. The CDR3 bases are TGTGCCAGCAGCTTAGTGGGGGGGCTAGATGAGCAGTTCTTC.